These 13 T cell receptor beta chains were sequenced from one sample in a study of blood T cell repertoires in COVID-19. Libraries were prepared by immunoSEQ multiplex PCR; TCRdb keeps only in-frame clonotypes and omits some of them. Among a few hundred thousand clones listed, about 88% were seen once. The sample was PBMCs or T cells enriched from blood (not recorded which). All receptors come from a woman under 30 who had recovered from COVID-19.

The rearrangement uses TRBV18 and TRBJ1-1; 8 bases map to TRBD1. V was pared by 6 bases and J by 4 bases, with 4 bases of the junction left unmatched. CDR3 size: 13 residues. Germline CDR1 reads KGHSH; CDR2 reads LQKENI. This CDR3 reads CASSQGASTEAFF. In DNA, the CDR3 is TGTGCCAGCTCTCAGGGGGCGAGCACTGAAGCTTTCTTT.

The CDR3 reads CASRGQPSNYGYTF. The CDR3, as DNA: TGTGCCAGCAGAGGACAGCCGTCTAACTATGGCTACACCTTC. The chain recombines TRBV2 with TRBJ1-2, with a possible D match to TRBD1 (6 bases). The CDR3 spans 14 residues. Germline-derived CDR1 and CDR2 are SNHLY and FYNNEI. V was pared by 6 bases and J by 0 bases, with 11 bases between.

The chain carries TRBV4-1 and TRBJ1-4; D not resolved. The ends were cut back, 0 bases at V and 8 bases at J, with 7 bases in the middle. The CDR3 extends over 13 amino acids. The germline V gene encodes CDR1 MGHRA and CDR2 YSYEKL. DNA for the CDR3: TGCGCCAGCAGCCAAGATCACGGGGAAAAACTGTTTTTT. Its translation is CASSQDHGEKLFF.

This clone was observed once. The chain combines TRBV12-2 with TRBJ2-1; TRBD2 is the table's D call, not checked against the DNA. TRBV12-2 is designated a pseudogene. The CDR3 length is 14 residues. The DNA of the CDR3 is TGTGCAAGTCGCTTTTTAGCGGAAGAGAATGAGCAGTTCTTC. Translating it yields CASRFLAEENEQFF.

The rearrangement uses TRBV7-2 and TRBJ1-6; perhaps TRBD1 as D (5 bases). The V end was cut by 0 bases, the J end by 5 bases, with 11 bases between. CDR3 length: 16 residues. Germline CDR1 is SGHTA and CDR2 is FQGNSA. CDR3: CASSLAGALNNSPLHF. The CDR3 bases are TGTGCCAGCAGCTTAGCAGGGGCTTTAAATAATTCACCCCTCCACTTT.

The chain recombines TRBV5-1 with TRBJ2-1; the match to TRBD1 covers 9 bases. CDR3 length: 20 residues. Germline CDR1 and CDR2: SGHRS and YFSETQ. With 3 bases clipped from V and 0 bases from J, the junction kept 16 bases outside the gene matches. CDR3 DNA sequence: TGCGCCAGCAGCTCCCTCCGGGGGAATCACAGGGGGCCCTCCTACAATGAGCAGTTCTTC. Protein: CASSSLRGNHRGPSYNEQFF.

The chain recombines TRBV19 with TRBJ1-2; the D is unclear. Germline lookup yields CDR1 LNHDA and CDR2 SQIVND (reference sequence). There are 15 residues in the CDR3. Trimming took 3 bases from V and 4 from J, leaving 15 bases between them. CDR3 residues: CASSIMTNGIYGYTF. CDR3 nucleotides: TGTGCCAGTAGTATCATGACTAACGGGATCTATGGCTACACCTTC.

The rearrangement joins TRBV4-1 to TRBJ2-7; 7 positions match TRBD1. The CDR3 has 16 residues. CDR1 is MGHRA and CDR2 is YSYEKL in the germline V gene. Unmatched junction bases numbered 7, after V lost 0 bases and J lost 2 bases. The DNA of the CDR3 is TGCGCCAGCAGCCAAGATCAGGGACAGAAAGCCTACGAGCAGTACTTC. Residues: CASSQDQGQKAYEQYF.

This clone has a handful of counts. The CDR3 DNA reads TGTGCCAGCAGCCCGAGGACAGGGGATGGCTACACCTTC. It codes for CASSPRTGDGYTF. The chain recombines TRBV7-9 with TRBJ1-2; 9 positions match TRBD1. The V and J ends lost 5 bases and 6 bases, in that order; junction bases with no gene match: 4. The length of the CDR3 is 13 residues. Germline V CDR1 and CDR2: SEHNR, FQNEAQ (reference sequence). The complete variable domain, with remaining parts taken from reference TRBV7-9 and TRBJ1-2, reads DTGVSQNPRHKITKRGQNVTFRCDPISEHNRLYWYRQTLGQGPEFLTYFQNEAQLEKSRLLSDRFSAERPKGSFSTLEIQRTEQGDSAMYLCASSPRTGDGYTFGSGTRLTVV.

The chain links TRBV6-5 to TRBJ2-1, with 7 positions matching TRBD2. CDR1 and CDR2 from the germline V gene are MNHEY and SVGAGI. Unmatched junction bases numbered 4, after V lost 3 bases and J lost 5 bases. The CDR3 is 14 residues long. The CDR3 DNA follows: TGTGCCAGCAGTTATGGGGCGGGGGACAATGAGCAGTTCTTC. Protein: CASSYGAGDNEQFF.

This chain connects TRBV2 to TRBJ1-2; D unresolved. This CDR3 is 13 amino acids long. The V gene's germline CDR1 is SNHLY and CDR2 FYNNEI. V was shortened by 4 bases and J by 6 bases, with 12 bases between the two germline ends. The chain's CDR3 is CASSAGMVHGYTF. CDR3 bases: TGTGCCAGCAGTGCGGGGATGGTCCATGGCTACACCTTC.

This clone showed up just once. The V and J genes are TRBV10-3 and TRBJ2-1; 10 bases fit TRBD2. Trimming removed 10 bases from V and 5 bases from J; junction bases left unmatched: 8. In germline, CDR1 is ENHRY, CDR2 SYGVKD. The CDR3 is 14 amino acids. This CDR3 is CATSLAGENNEQFF. In DNA, the CDR3 is TGTGCCACCTCCCTAGCGGGGGAAAACAATGAGCAGTTCTTC.

The chain is built from TRBV6-5 and TRBJ2-7; possibly TRBD1 for D (7 bases). Trimming removed 8 bases at V and 0 bases at J, with 11 bases between. CDR1 and CDR2 (germline): MNHEY, SVGAGI. The CDR3 is 13 residues long. In DNA form, the CDR3 reads TGTGCCAGCTGCAGGGGGGACTCCTACGAGCAGTACTTC. Translated, it gives CASCRGDSYEQYF.